The rows below give T cell receptor beta chains drawn from one sample of a study of CD8 T cells in ankylosing spondylitis. TCRdb used MiXCR to reprocess the 5' RACE reads, holding one entry per CDR3 protein. Of around 450,000 distinct CDR3 sequences in the sample, about 25% were seen once. The specimen was blood, either unsorted or a sorted T cell fraction (not recorded which). These TCRs come from a male donor with ankylosing spondylitis. Each CDR3 is given with its conserved first and last residue. Each record gives: J gene, D gene, clone size, V gene, CDR3 protein, CDR3 DNA. A D gene is named only where the DNA matches it firmly. Not every row has a clone size; where given, it reads once, few, many or a size class.

J gene: TRBJ1-1
D gene: TRBD1
clone size: .
V gene: TRBV12-3/TRBV12-4
CDR3 protein: CASSWGTGGTEAFF
CDR3 DNA: TGTGCCAGCAGTTGGGGGACAGGGGGCACTGAAGCTTTCTTT

J gene: TRBJ2-2
D gene: TRBD2
clone size: few
V gene: TRBV20-1
CDR3 protein: CSARQSSGRADTGELFF
CDR3 DNA: TGCAGTGCTAGACAGTCTAGCGGGAGGGCCGACACCGGGGAGCTGTTTTTT

J gene: TRBJ2-3
D gene: TRBD2
clone size: few
V gene: TRBV20-1
CDR3 protein: CSARGGLAGVVNTQYF
CDR3 DNA: TGCAGTGCTAGAGGGGGACTAGCGGGAGTAGTGAATACGCAGTATTTT

J gene: TRBJ2-1
D gene: TRBD2
clone size: many
V gene: TRBV3-1
CDR3 protein: CASSQVAGVSYNEQFF
CDR3 DNA: TGTGCCAGCAGCCAAGTGGCGGGAGTCTCCTACAATGAGCAGTTCTTC

J gene: TRBJ1-1
D gene: .
clone size: .
V gene: TRBV7-6
CDR3 protein: CASSLTFSAEAFF
CDR3 DNA: TGTGCCAGCAGCTTAACTTTTTCAGCTGAAGCTTTCTTT

J gene: TRBJ2-2
D gene: .
clone size: .
V gene: TRBV2
CDR3 protein: CASRGPRTGELFF
CDR3 DNA: TGTGCCAGCAGGGGACCTCGAACCGGGGAGCTGTTTTTT

J gene: TRBJ1-1
D gene: .
clone size: .
V gene: TRBV7-2
CDR3 protein: CASRARPKGTEAFF
CDR3 DNA: TGTGCCAGCAGGGCGCGTCCAAAGGGCACTGAAGCTTTCTTT

J gene: TRBJ2-3
D gene: TRBD2
clone size: .
V gene: TRBV20-1
CDR3 protein: CSAPGTSGRAKPDTQYF
CDR3 DNA: TGCAGTGCTCCCGGGACTAGCGGGAGGGCCAAGCCAGATACGCAGTATTTT

J gene: TRBJ1-6
D gene: .
clone size: few
V gene: TRBV12-3/TRBV12-4
CDR3 protein: CASSTSPAQDRAPTLHF
CDR3 DNA: TGTGCCAGCAGTACCTCCCCAGCGCAGGATCGGGCCCCTACACTCCACTTT

J gene: TRBJ1-2
D gene: TRBD1
clone size: few
V gene: TRBV7-2
CDR3 protein: CAIPFTRQGATGYTF
CDR3 DNA: TGTGCCATTCCCTTTACTAGACAGGGGGCTACTGGCTACACCTTC

J gene: TRBJ2-3
D gene: TRBD2
clone size: few
V gene: TRBV14
CDR3 protein: CASSQGGAGVRRATQYF
CDR3 DNA: TGTGCCAGCAGCCAAGGTGGAGCGGGAGTGAGAAGGGCTACGCAGTATTTT